This TCR beta chain was identified during a study of cytomegalovirus exposure and HLA in healthy donors (dated by TCRdb to the late 2010s). For context, the study as a whole: According to an earlier analysis of several hundred of the donors, about 180 million T cells yielded 90 million to 130 million unique TCR beta sequences and less than 300 Gb of sequence data. An early release that covered about 600 HLA-typed donors contained around 330 gigabases of sequencing data and tens of millions of unique TCR sequences. Of the approximately 370 genotyped donors, roughly 80% were placed in the genetic ancestry cluster associated with self-reported Caucasian donors. The study aimed to test whether signatures of past pathogen exposure could be identified by cataloging public T cell receptors. The T cell repertoires of around 730 subjects were profiled by immunosequencing and related to cytomegalovirus serostatus. A separate validation cohort of 90 to 150 different subjects was used in addition to the 666-subject first cohort. To predict cytomegalovirus infection status, the study brought together high-throughput TCR immunosequencing, statistical association of individual TCRs with disease status, and machine learning. A later analysis re-analyzed previously published TCR beta repertoires from 550 to 700 donors and added high-resolution HLA genotyping to study TCR occurrence patterns. Rather than drawing on any new phenotypic data, the later analysis identified candidate immune exposures from TCR beta sequences and the way those sequences occurred across donors. An earlier analysis of some 500 of the donors used high-throughput TCR beta sequencing to judge whether each TCR beta V gene segment behaved as functional or pseudogenic. Donor age, sex, ethnicity and CMV serostatus were compiled together with the repertoire data. A later genetic analysis took genome-wide SNP genotypes for about 65% of the 666 donors and used that subset as a discovery cohort. Every repertoire in the discovery cohort had been generated on one and the same sequencing platform. HLA typing covered class I and class II loci at four-digit resolution. Typing coverage differed by locus: A, B, C, DRB1 and DQB1 were typed in about 620-640 donors, DQA1 in 500 to 550, DPA1 in nearly 610, and DPB1 in roughly 450. Roughly five DR-DQ haplotypes were handled as single units for association and clustering, since linkage in the cohort was strong. Across some 400 genotyped donors of the cohort, an average of about 250,000 unique TCR beta nucleotide sequences per donor were sequenced, and roughly 18% of those sequences were non-productive. The study at large found these results: Some IMGT-functional V segments, including TRBV6-2 and TRBV6-3, could not be told apart with the 87-base-pair reads, so those segments were excluded. A further reported finding was that TCR beta sequences accurately predicted the HLA-A and HLA-B alleles for most subjects in the first cohort. The study listed 150 to 200 TCR beta chains as associated with cytomegalovirus. In vitro tests confirmed that a few of the cytomegalovirus-associated TCR beta chains recognize cytomegalovirus antigens. Cytomegalovirus status was reported to be diagnosed by the classifier with high specificity and sensitivity in both the original and validation cohorts. In an earlier analysis of 500 to 650 of the donors, most TCR beta V segments appeared in productive rearrangements about 87% or about 30% of the time, broadly matching IMGT annotations. In a later analysis, HLA-associated TCR beta chains were found to be more clonally expanded and to have lower generation probabilities than equally common non-associated chains. For the cohort, immune exposure information was limited to CMV serostatus. The earlier analysis of some 560 of the donors excluded about 16 rarely observed V segments, including chromosome 9 orphons, because counts were too low. At a false discovery rate of 0.05, a later analysis linked about 17,000 TCR beta sequences to specific HLA alleles. V-gene and J-gene trimming of TCR beta chains was associated with a missense DCLRE1C variant in a later genetic analysis, and the association was replicated in an independent cohort. Correlated functional status among segregating V segments might be attributable to linkage disequilibrium, but an unknown experimental factor could not be ruled out. The authors suggested that the approach could potentially be extended to other disease states and immunological phenotypes. Most TCR sequences were observed very rarely across donors, whereas some public TCRs were present in many individuals. According to a later analysis, TCR association rates differed among HLA loci, with DRB1 alleles showing the most associated TCRs and HLA-C alleles showing the fewest. Assigning TCR associations to individual alleles was difficult when HLA alleles, especially DR and DQ, strongly co-occurred. HLA typing was unavailable for some donors at each locus, so association tests used only the typed subset. In a later analysis, several top co-occurrence clusters were reported to appear linked to parvovirus B19, influenza, CMV and Epstein-Barr virus. In a later genetic analysis, fewer N-insertions in productive TCRs were reported among donors in an Asian-associated ancestry cluster than the approximately 670-donor mean. This cohort had only TCR beta chains sequenced, and the lack of alpha or paired-chain data limited which features could be detected. The presence/absence analyses assumed that sequencing depth was roughly uniform across donors, and that assumption may not be true. According to a later analysis, most CMV-associated TCR beta chains appeared to be HLA-restricted, and the HLA associations seemed to be driven largely by CMV exposure. A group of highly shared sequence variants was considered likely to be a technical artifact of the sequencing pipeline.

A distance of 10 bases separates the germline ends of V and J, which lose 5 bases and 0 bases respectively. CDR1 and CDR2 were assigned from the germline V gene (reference sequence) as SEHNR and FQNEAQ. From cysteine to phenylalanine, the CDR3 is 14 amino acids long. The DNA shown is the 42-base CDR3, in frame from base 1. The library was generated by the immunoSEQ multiplex PCR assay. For the multiplex PCR, a mixture combining 60 forward primers for TCR Vbeta segments and 13 reverse primers for TCR Jbeta segments was used. A multiplex PCR assay on genomic DNA amplified the CDR3 region of rearranged TCR beta genes. The Illumina HiSeq System was used to sequence the amplified TCR beta libraries as 87-base-pair reads. Turning to the authors' computational methods: A later analysis counted about 80 million unique TCR beta chains across the 650 to 800 repertoires, and some 11 million of these chains were shared by at least two donors. A nearest-neighbor algorithm error-corrected the raw reads and collapsed the reads into unique sequences, merging closely related sequences to remove PCR and sequencing errors. Alignment of CDR3 sequences to IMGT reference sequences was used to assign V, D and J gene segments. For a sequence to be retained, a match of at least six nucleotides was required to both a V gene segment and a J gene segment. A rearrangement counted as productive if the CDR3 had no stop codons and remained in frame with V and J, and every other rearrangement counted as non-productive. CDR3 was defined by IMGT convention, running from the second conserved V-encoded cysteine to the conserved J-encoded phenylalanine. In an earlier analysis of around 570 of the donors, sequences lacking an unambiguous match to a single V gene segment were excluded. In an earlier analysis of approximately 550 of the donors, V segments were called functional above 56.7% productive rearrangements and were called segregating when the between-donor standard deviation exceeded 5%. A statistical classification framework was developed to diagnose cytomegalovirus status using the catalog of TCR beta chain sequences. A later analysis assigned V and J genes by comparing TCR nucleotide sequences with IMGT/GENE-DB human TR gene sequences. The TCRdist pipeline was used in a later analysis to assign CDR3 sequences and most-parsimonious VDJ recombination scenarios. In a later analysis, each TCR beta chain was defined by its CDR3 amino acid sequence together with its V-gene family, and reads without a unique V-gene family were excluded. To address suspected cross-contamination and a sequencing artifact, a later analysis removed over 500 highly shared, low-generation-probability nucleotide sequences. For each public chain, a later analysis derived a clonal expansion index from normalized ranks of inferred template counts within each repertoire. Generation probabilities in a later analysis came from a VDJ recombination model fitted to out-of-frame rearrangements, and those results were checked against IGoR. In a later analysis, TCR-TCR, TCR-HLA and TCR-CMV co-occurrence was scored with hypergeometric tests, and a repertoire-size bias correction was applied to TCR pairs. False discovery rates were estimated in a later analysis by permuting HLA or CMV assignments 20 times. In a later analysis, co-occurring TCRs were grouped with DBSCAN, and TCRdist sequence similarity was added when clustering was performed within HLA-allele-positive subsets. Repertoires with fewer than 30,000 or more than 120,000 public chains were left out of co-occurrence clustering, as were four to six repertoires with anomalous nucleotide sharing. Held by TCRdb, this immuneACCESS table contains in-frame sequences only and omits some clones. Under half of the omission traces to an unresolved V gene where checked; the cause of the rest is unknown. V and J calls and clone size come straight from that table; D and trimming were deduced from the DNA. The sample profile shows 250,000 to 350,000 clones; under 90% of them were found once. The top ten constitute over 0.3% of the sample.

The cohort comprised 710 or so healthy bone marrow donors. Cohort members were all nominally healthy when sampled, although unrecorded immune exposures were likely present. The donor was CMV seronegative and was included in the group of a few hundred seronegative cohort members. Every donor gave a peripheral blood sample, and the peripheral blood mononuclear cells from that sample were used for TCR beta sequencing. The Qiagen DNeasy Blood Extraction Kit was used to extract genomic DNA from the blood cell samples. Worth noting for this clone: Its antigen specificity is not known. Per-base qualities were not stored, and no clone one base away is much larger.

The sequenced sample consisted of PBMCs. The rearranged segments are TRBV7-9 and TRBJ1-2; the D gene cannot be resolved reliably. The clonotype was recovered from a girl aged 2 to 9 in good health and CMV-seronegative. The DNA reads as follows: TGTGCCAGCAGCCGAGAGACTCCTAACTATGGCTACACCTTC. The translation is CASSRETPNYGYTF. Outside the CDR3, residues come from the reference TRBV7-9 and TRBJ1-2 proteins, so the full variable domain is: DTGVSQNPRHKITKRGQNVTFRCDPISEHNRLYWYRQTLGQGPEFLTYFQNEAQLEKSRLLSDRFSAERPKGSFSTLEIQRTEQGDSAMYLCASSRETPNYGYTFGSGTRLTVV.